The 25 T cell receptor beta chains presented below share a single source sample, sequenced in a study of T cell responses to AZD1222 COVID-19 vaccine. Here immunoSEQ multiplex PCR was the method, and the copy in TCRdb shows in-frame clones only, minus some. The sample lists roughly 130,000 clones, around 85% occurring once. The sample here was peripheral blood, taken on day 0 of AZD1222 vaccination. The receptors here all came from an adult in good health.

This chain connects TRBV7-9 to TRBJ2-6; no reliable D call. The V gene's germline CDR1 is SEHNR and CDR2 FQNEAQ (reference sequence). Trimming removed 7 bases at V and 4 bases at J, with 8 bases between. CDR3 length equals 13 residues. This chain's CDR3 is CASTPVGANVLTF. The CDR3 DNA reads TGTGCCAGCACCCCAGTAGGGGCCAACGTCCTGACTTTC.

The chain is built from TRBV29-1 and TRBJ1-1; D may be TRBD1 (6 bases). The CDR3 totals 12 residues. Trimming shortened V by 4 bases and J by 5 bases, and 11 bases separated the two germline ends. Germline loops: CDR1 SQVTM, CDR2 ANQGSEA. The CDR3 loop reads CSVAGGRTEAFF. For the CDR3, the DNA is TGCAGCGTTGCGGGGGGCAGGACTGAAGCTTTCTTT.

This chain joins TRBV4-2 and TRBJ2-1; D possibly corresponds to TRBD1 (6 bases). From germline, CDR1 is LGHNA and CDR2 YNFKEQ. The CDR3 extends over 13 amino acids. Trimming left V 5 bases short and J 6 bases short, with 11 bases between. CDR3 sequence (DNA): TGTGCCAGCAGCTTAGGGGGTGGCAATGAGCAGTTCTTC. It codes for CASSLGGGNEQFF.

J is TRBJ2-7 and V is TRBV3-1 (or the pseudogene TRBV3-2), with D possibly TRBD2 on 6 matching bases. V lost 1 base and J 8 bases, leaving 18 bases between the germline ends. The CDR3 sequence is 15 residues long. Germline V gene sequence: CDR1 LGHDT, CDR2 YNNKEL (reference sequence). CDR3: CASSQVEDPSGQQYF. As DNA, the CDR3 is TGTGCCAGCAGCCAAGTGGAGGATCCGAGCGGGCAGCAGTACTTC.

About this clone itself: An end of the junction differs from the germline gene, which may be a read error. This chain connects TRBV7-7 to TRBJ2-6; D not resolved. From germline, CDR1 is SSHAT and CDR2 FNYEAQ (reference sequence). The CDR3 extends over 19 amino acids. The CDR3 nucleotides are TGTGCTAGCAGCTTAGTACCTGGACGGGCCGACTCTGGGGCCAACGTCCTGACTTTC. It encodes CASSLVPGRADSGANVLTF.

The genes are TRBV4-3 and TRBJ2-7; D possibly corresponds to TRBD2 (6 bases). The CDR3 is made up of 14 amino acids. Germline CDR1 reads LGHNA; CDR2 reads YSLEER. Trimming removed 1 base at V and 5 bases at J, with 12 bases between. CDR3 in amino acids: CASSQGNGRDEQYF. CDR3 DNA sequence: TGCGCCAGCAGCCAAGGTAACGGGAGAGACGAGCAGTACTTC.

The chain couples TRBV7-9 to TRBJ2-1, with D maybe TRBD2 (6 bases). CDR1 is SEHNR, CDR2 FQNEAQ, per germline (reference sequence). This CDR3 comprises 15 residues. The V end was cut by 6 bases, the J end by 6 bases, with 18 bases between. CDR3 nucleotide sequence: TGTGCCAGCAGTTACCCCGGGGGTACGGGCAATGAGCAGTTCTTC. Protein: CASSYPGGTGNEQFF.

The CDR3 reads CTSSQRDRTGVYGYTF. CDR3 nucleotides: TGCACCAGCAGCCAACGTGATAGGACAGGGGTCTATGGCTACACCTTC. The rearrangement joins TRBV1 to TRBJ1-2; the D call of TRBD1 is as the table states it, not checked on the DNA. TRBV1 is noted as a pseudogene. This CDR3 is 16 amino acids long.

The V gene is TRBV2, the J gene TRBJ1-6, with D perhaps matching TRBD1 (5 bases). The CDR3 length is 16 residues. Trimming stripped 7 bases from V and 6 bases from J, with 19 bases between. In germline, CDR1 is SNHLY, CDR2 FYNNEI. This chain's CDR3 is CASMTPAGEPNSPLHF. CDR3 nucleotide sequence: TGTGCCAGCATGACCCCCGCGGGGGAACCTAATTCACCCCTCCACTTT.

The chain couples TRBV30 to TRBJ1-5; no clear D. Trimming took off 0 bases at V and 7 bases at J, with 10 bases between the two ends. CDR1 and CDR2 from the germline V gene are GTSNPN and SVGIG (reference sequence). The CDR3 is 13 residues long. The CDR3 DNA reads as TGTGCCTGGAGTGTACGAGGGAACCAGCCCCAGCATTTT. Amino acid sequence: CAWSVRGNQPQHF.

V usage is TRBV4-3 and J usage is TRBJ2-7; D is unresolved. The CDR3 sequence is 13 residues long. Trimming took 0 bases from V and 6 from J, leaving 9 bases between them. Germline assignment: CDR1 LGHNA and CDR2 YSLEER. DNA of the CDR3: TGCGCCAGCAGCCAAGATAGGGCAGTCGAGCAGTACTTC. This codes for CASSQDRAVEQYF.

The chain has TRBV5-1 and TRBJ2-1; 10 nucleotides match TRBD2. J gave up 8 bases and V 0 bases, and 5 bases lay outside the gene matches. There are 15 residues in the CDR3. Germline V gene data show CDR1 as SGHRS and CDR2 as YFSETQ. The CDR3: CASSLASGTSDEQFF. CDR3 DNA: TGCGCCAGCAGCTTGGCCTCCGGGACTAGCGATGAGCAGTTCTTC.

The chain recombines TRBV5-1 with TRBJ2-3; TRBD2 aligns across 12 bases. V trimming: 4 bases; J trimming: 2 bases; junction bases outside the gene matches: 5. This CDR3 region has 16 residues. Per the germline V gene, CDR1 is SGHRS and CDR2 is YFSETQ. The CDR3 nucleotides are TGCGCCAGCAGCACGGGGACTAGCGGGTCCACAGATACGCAGTATTTT. It yields the protein CASSTGTSGSTDTQYF. The whole variable domain, remainder taken from reference TRBV5-1 and TRBJ2-3, is KAGVTQTPRYLIKTRGQQVTLSCSPISGHRSVSWYQQTPGQGLQFLFEYFSETQRNKGNFPGRFSGRQFSNSRSEMNVSTLELGDSALYLCASSTGTSGSTDTQYFGPGTRLTVL.

This chain joins TRBV7-9 and TRBJ2-2; possible D gene TRBD1, 6 bases. Germline CDR1 and CDR2: SEHNR and FQNEAQ (reference sequence). Trimming pared 5 bases from V and 6 bases from J, leaving 10 bases between. The CDR3 is 13 amino acids. DNA of the CDR3: TGTGCCAGCAGCCAGACAGGCGCCGGGGAGCTGTTTTTT. Translation: CASSQTGAGELFF.

The rearrangement links TRBV6-6 to TRBJ2-1; D is perhaps TRBD2 (6 bases). Germline CDR1 reads MNHNY; CDR2 reads SVGAGI (reference sequence). This CDR3 region has 13 residues. The V gene lost 8 bases and the J gene lost 4 bases, with 12 bases spanning the gap. The CDR3 sequence: CASRLGTYNEQFF. CDR3 nucleotides: TGTGCCAGCCGCCTCGGGACTTACAATGAGCAGTTCTTC.

The chain joins TRBV7-3 to TRBJ2-3; 11 bases map to TRBD2. The V gene's germline CDR1 is SGHTA and CDR2 FQGTGA. Trimming cost V 4 bases and J 4 bases; bases outside gene matches: 7. This CDR3 has 16 amino acids. The CDR3 region has the DNA TGTGCCAGCAGCTCCCGTAGCGGGAGGGCCCCAGATACGCAGTATTTT. As protein: CASSSRSGRAPDTQYF.

The V gene is TRBV29-1, the J gene TRBJ1-3, with unresolved D. The CDR3 is made up of 15 amino acids. The V gene lost 0 bases and the J gene lost 4 bases, with 13 bases spanning the gap. Per germline, CDR1 SQVTM and CDR2 ANQGSEA. The CDR3 protein is CSVEEWKGTGNTIYF. Written as DNA, the CDR3 is TGCAGCGTTGAAGAGTGGAAGGGTACGGGAAACACCATATATTTT.

In nucleotides, the CDR3 is TGTGCCAGCTCACCACCGGAGGGCCTAGCCAAAAACATTCAGTACTTC. Translated, it gives CASSPPEGLAKNIQYF. The chain carries TRBV18 and TRBJ2-4, with D possibly being TRBD2 (6 bases). This CDR3 is 16 amino acids long. V was trimmed by 0 bases and J by 0 bases, leaving 9 bases between them. CDR1 KGHSH and CDR2 LQKENI come from the germline V gene.

The chain carries TRBV28 and TRBJ2-7; the D is unclear. From germline, CDR1 is MDHEN and CDR2 SYDVKM. The germline V and J ends were trimmed by 7 bases and 0 bases, with 10 bases remaining between them. This CDR3 is 13 amino acids long. CDR3 DNA sequence: TGTGCCAGCACCACTCCAAACTCCTACGAGCAGTACTTC. It specifies CASTTPNSYEQYF.

The chain employs TRBV2 and TRBJ2-3; D perhaps matches TRBD1 (6 bases). The CDR3 totals 16 residues. Per the germline V gene, CDR1 is SNHLY and CDR2 is FYNNEI. Trimming pared 7 bases from V and 0 bases from J, leaving 17 bases between. CDR3 protein: CASTRDRTSSTDTQYF. The CDR3 coding sequence is TGTGCCAGCACTCGAGACAGGACCTCTAGCACAGATACGCAGTATTTT. Full variable domain (remainder filled in from reference TRBV2 and TRBJ2-3): EPEVTQTPSHQVTQMGQEVILRCVPISNHLYFYWYRQILGQKVEFLVSFYNNEISEKSEIFDDQFSVERPDGSNFTLKIRSTKLEDSAMYFCASTRDRTSSTDTQYFGPGTRLTVL.

The genes are TRBV11-2 and TRBJ1-2; 8 bases match TRBD1. The CDR3 totals 17 residues. Germline V lookup: CDR1 SGHAT, CDR2 FQNNGV. Trimming cost V 5 bases and J 3 bases; bases outside gene matches: 14. The CDR3 region is CASSTYGQGGLDYGYTF. The CDR3 DNA reads TGTGCCAGCAGCACATACGGACAGGGCGGATTGGACTATGGCTACACCTTC.

This clone was picked up one time. This sequence joins TRBV12-5 and TRBJ2-3; TRBD2 matches at 11 bases. The V gene end was trimmed by 4 bases and the J gene end by 4 bases; junction bases not matched to a gene: 10. Germline-derived CDR1 and CDR2 are LGHNT and FRNRAP. CDR3 length: 17 residues. The CDR3 loop is CASGSPGTSGTADTQYF. CDR3 coding DNA: TGTGCTAGTGGTTCCCCCGGGACTAGCGGTACGGCAGATACGCAGTATTTT. Full variable domain (missing parts from reference TRBV12-5 and TRBJ2-3): DARVTQTPRHKVTEMGQEVTMRCQPILGHNTVFWYRQTMMQGLELLAYFRNRAPLDDSGMPKDRFSAEMPDATLATLKIQPSEPRDSAVYFCASGSPGTSGTADTQYFGPGTRLTVL.

The chain links TRBV7-2 to TRBJ1-3; D might be TRBD1 (6 bases). V was clipped by 1 base and J by 4 bases, with 11 bases between them. The CDR3 has 15 residues. CDR1 is SGHTA, CDR2 FQGNSA, per germline. CDR3 sequence: CASSLVGGHGNTIYF. The CDR3 nucleotides are TGTGCCAGCAGCTTAGTTGGGGGGCACGGAAACACCATATATTTT.

The rearrangement uses TRBV27 and TRBJ2-2; maybe TRBD2 (5 bases). The V gene lost 3 bases and the J gene lost 4 bases, with 12 bases spanning the gap. The CDR3 spans 15 residues. Per the germline V gene, CDR1 is MNHEY and CDR2 is SMNVEV (reference sequence). The CDR3 sequence is CASSLSWLATGELFF. The CDR3 nucleotides read TGTGCCAGCAGTTTGTCGTGGCTAGCCACCGGGGAGCTGTTTTTT.

This chain uses TRBV5-1 with TRBJ1-1, with 10 bases fitting TRBD1. The trim removed 0 bases at V and 4 bases at J, leaving 9 bases unmatched. CDR1 and CDR2 from the germline V gene are SGHRS and YFSETQ. The CDR3 extends over 17 amino acids. CDR3 in amino acids: CASSLGTTGQGTTEAFF. CDR3 coding DNA: TGCGCCAGCAGCTTGGGAACGACGGGACAGGGGACCACTGAAGCTTTCTTT.